This passage covers 17 T cell receptor beta chains from one sample sequenced in a study of PD-1 blockade in classical Hodgkin lymphoma. The assay was immunoSEQ multiplex PCR, and TCRdb's table has in-frame clones only and misses some. The sample consists of some 24,000 clones, 65% to 80% of them appearing once. Stated time point: cycle 4 day 1 (C4D1), after less than 7 weeks of nivolumab. Brentuximab vedotin exposure varied among the patients, all of whom had relapsed after autologous stem cell transplantation. Here the sequenced sample was peripheral blood mononuclear cells (PBMCs), taken before the fourth cycle of nivolumab. The receptors originated from a human donor with classical Hodgkin lymphoma.

CDR3 sequence: CASSLGQVVDGYTF. The CDR3 region has the DNA TGTGCCAGCAGCCTAGGACAGGTCGTTGATGGCTACACCTTC. This chain links TRBV28 with TRBJ1-2; 7 bases are a match to TRBD1. Germline CDR1 MDHEN, CDR2 SYDVKM. After removal of 6 bases from V and 6 bases from J, the junction contained 10 bases not matched to a gene. CDR3 length: 14 amino acids.

This chain uses TRBV10-2 with TRBJ1-4; 12 nucleotides line up with TRBD1. After removal of 5 bases from V and 7 bases from J, the junction contained 14 bases not matched to a gene. The CDR3 consists of 18 residues. Germline CDR1 WSHSY, CDR2 SAAADI. CDR3 sequence (DNA): TGCGCCAGCAGTCTTTGGGACAGGGGGCGAACGGGGGTTGAAAAACTGTTTTTT. It codes for CASSLWDRGRTGVEKLFF.

V gene TRBV19 combines with J gene TRBJ2-3, with 8 bases matching TRBD1. Per germline, CDR1 LNHDA and CDR2 SQIVND (reference sequence). The ends lost 9 bases at V and 3 bases at J; junction bases unmatched: 8. The CDR3 runs 14 residues. The CDR3 coding sequence is TGTGCCAGCATGGACAGGGCGGAGACAGATACGCAGTATTTT. Its protein product is CASMDRAETDTQYF. Variable domain in full (rest from reference TRBV19 and TRBJ2-3): DGGITQSPKYLFRKEGQNVTLSCEQNLNHDAMYWYRQDPGQGLRLIYYSQIVNDFQKGDIAEGYSVSREKKESFPLTVTSAQKNPTAFYLCASMDRAETDTQYFGPGTRLTVL.

V usage is TRBV7-2 and J usage is TRBJ2-3, with unresolved D. V was shortened by 0 bases and J by 5 bases, with 9 bases between the two germline ends. CDR3 size: 14 residues. Germline assignment: CDR1 SGHTA and CDR2 FQGNSA. The CDR3 nucleotides are TGTGCCAGCAGCTTAGCAGGCCCAGGAGATACGCAGTATTTT. The encoded protein is CASSLAGPGDTQYF.

J is TRBJ1-2 and V is TRBV28; perhaps TRBD1 as D (6 bases). CDR3 length: 16 residues. CDR1 MDHEN and CDR2 SYDVKM come from the germline V gene. V was clipped by 4 bases and J by 5 bases, with 20 bases between them. The CDR3 DNA follows: TGTGCCAGCAGTTCCGCTAGAGGGGACAAAATATATGGCTACACCTTC. This translates into CASSSARGDKIYGYTF.

Comments on this clone: Additional DNA sequences in this sample encode the identical CDR3. V gene TRBV5-1 combines with J gene TRBJ2-5; 10 bases match TRBD2. Unmatched junction bases numbered 4, after V lost 0 bases and J lost 2 bases. Germline-derived CDR1 and CDR2 are SGHRS and YFSETQ. The CDR3 contains 16 residues. As DNA, the CDR3 is TGCGCCAGCAGCTTGGCGCCTAGCGGGGGTCAAGAGACCCAGTACTTC. Its translation is CASSLAPSGGQETQYF.

Judged by abundance, this clone is medium-sized. The chain links TRBV11-2 to TRBJ2-7; 10 positions match TRBD2. The CDR3 has 15 amino acids. Germline V CDR1 and CDR2: SGHAT, FQNNGV. Trimming took 5 bases from V and 1 from J; bases not matched to a gene: 5. The CDR3 region has the DNA TGTGCCAGCAGCCGTAGCGGGGGGCCTTCCTACGAGCAGTACTTC. It specifies CASSRSGGPSYEQYF.

The chain couples TRBV30 to TRBJ2-7; weak D call: TRBD2 (5 bases). The CDR3 covers 14 residues. The V end lost 4 bases, the J end lost 2 bases, and 15 bases lay between the germline ends. Germline V gives CDR1 GTSNPN, CDR2 SVGIG (reference sequence). CDR3 in amino acids: CAWKFRSGAYEQYF. CDR3 DNA: TGTGCCTGGAAATTCAGGAGCGGTGCCTACGAGCAGTACTTC.

The chain recombines TRBV28 with TRBJ1-2, with D unclear. Per the germline V gene, CDR1 is MDHEN and CDR2 is SYDVKM. The CDR3 runs 13 residues. V gave up 4 bases and J gave up 4 bases, with 10 bases separating them. Here the CDR3 DNA reads TGTGCCAGCAGTTCAGGTGGGCCCTATGGCTACACCTTC. Its translation: CASSSGGPYGYTF.

The chain couples TRBV28 to TRBJ2-5, with a tentative D call TRBD1 (6 bases). Germline V gene data show CDR1 as MDHEN and CDR2 as SYDVKM. This CDR3 is 16 amino acids long. V was trimmed by 3 bases and J by 4 bases, leaving 18 bases between them. The CDR3 sequence: CASSLGAGAFGETQYF. CDR3 coding DNA: TGTGCCAGCAGTTTGGGGGCAGGGGCGTTTGGAGAGACCCAGTACTTC.

As to this clone: It may be a read error: a sequence one base away is much more abundant. Additional DNA sequences in this sample encode the identical CDR3. V gene TRBV5-4 combines with J gene TRBJ2-7; 7 bases are a match to TRBD2. After removal of 5 bases from V and 5 bases from J, the junction contained 10 bases not matched to a gene. CDR3 length: 14 residues. Germline V gene data show CDR1 as SGHNT and CDR2 as YYREEE (reference sequence). The CDR3, as DNA: TGTGCCAGCAGTTTCGACGGGGGGAACGACGAGCAGTACTTC. This encodes CASSFDGGNDEQYF.

The chain couples TRBV4-2 to TRBJ2-1; TRBD2 matches at 8 bases. This CDR3 contains 16 residues. V trimming: 0 bases; J trimming: 6 bases; junction bases outside the gene matches: 7. From germline, CDR1 is LGHNA and CDR2 YNFKEQ. For the CDR3, the DNA is TGTGCCAGCAGCCAAGATCGCGGGGGGCTCGGCAATGAGCAGTTCTTC. It specifies CASSQDRGGLGNEQFF.

This sequence joins TRBV7-9 and TRBJ1-4; D possibly corresponds to TRBD1 (6 bases). The CDR3 extends over 15 amino acids. V was trimmed by 3 bases and J by 8 bases, leaving 16 bases between them. Per the germline V gene, CDR1 is SEHNR and CDR2 is FQNEAQ (reference sequence). The CDR3 DNA is TGTGCCAGCAGCTTTTGGGGACAAGTGGAAGAAAAACTGTTTTTT. Protein sequence: CASSFWGQVEEKLFF. Using reference TRBV7-9 and TRBJ1-4 for the parts outside the CDR3, the full variable domain is DTGVSQNPRHKITKRGQNVTFRCDPISEHNRLYWYRQTLGQGPEFLTYFQNEAQLEKSRLLSDRFSAERPKGSFSTLEIQRTEQGDSAMYLCASSFWGQVEEKLFFGSGTQLSVL.

This clone was detected only a few times. The J gene is TRBJ1-1, the V gene TRBV19, with D perhaps TRBD1 (5 bases). CDR1 is LNHDA, CDR2 SQIVND, per germline (reference sequence). The CDR3 loop spans 16 amino acids. The V end was cut by 3 bases, the J end by 0 bases, with 14 bases between. In DNA, the CDR3 is TGTGCCAGTAGTATTTTCCCCGGGACGGTGAACACTGAAGCTTTCTTT. Its translation is CASSIFPGTVNTEAFF.

The genes are TRBV6-5 and TRBJ1-2; TRBD1 is a possible D gene (6 bases). Germline V gene data show CDR1 as MNHEY and CDR2 as SVGAGI. The CDR3 sequence is 15 residues long. The V end lost 5 bases, the J end lost 4 bases, and 17 bases lay between the germline ends. CDR3 bases: TGTGCCAGCAGTGCCCCCGACAGGCTTCGCTATGGCTACACCTTC. It specifies CASSAPDRLRYGYTF.

This clone was found once. The V and J genes are TRBV7-9 and TRBJ2-3; 15 nucleotides line up with TRBD2. J gave up 0 bases and V 6 bases, and 10 bases lay outside the gene matches. Germline CDR1 reads SEHNR; CDR2 reads FQNEAQ (reference sequence). The length of the CDR3 is 19 residues. Here the CDR3 reads CASSVPGLAGGLSTDTQYF. Here the CDR3 DNA reads TGTGCCAGCAGTGTGCCGGGACTAGCGGGGGGATTAAGCACAGATACGCAGTATTTT.

This chain links TRBV28 with TRBJ2-4; 9 bases line up with TRBD1. The V gene end was trimmed by 2 bases and the J gene end by 8 bases; junction bases not matched to a gene: 4. The CDR3 spans 14 residues. The V gene's germline CDR1 is MDHEN and CDR2 SYDVKM. CDR3 DNA sequence: TGTGCCAGCAGTTTAATACAGGGGGCGTACATTCAGTACTTC. Translation gives CASSLIQGAYIQYF.